This T cell receptor beta chain emerged from a study of CD8+ T cells in alopecia areata (dated by TCRdb to the late 2010s). Concerning the study at large: The treated patients took part in an open-label pilot trial in which moderate-to-severe alopecia areata was treated with oral tofacitinib at 5 to 10 mg twice daily. Amplification of TCRbeta CDR3 regions was done by immunoSEQ multiplex PCR using 35 Vbeta forward primers and 13 Jbeta reverse primers. In humans, TCRbeta sequencing was performed on scalp tissue and on sorted CD4+ and CD8+ peripheral blood T cells from healthy controls and from patients with patchy or totalis/universalis alopecia areata. Tofacitinib-treated patients had biopsies at baseline and at 4 and 24 weeks of treatment, with a later scalp biopsy in several patients. Scalp clonality was compared across normal scalp (n=4), patchy alopecia areata scalp (n=8), and alopecia totalis/universalis scalp (n=8). RNA was extracted with the PAXgene miRNA kit for fixed scalp, the miRNeasy kit for PBMCs, and the RNeasy kit for mouse skin. Patients received tofacitinib for 6 to 18 months and were then followed off drug for 6 months to check for delayed response and recurrence. High-throughput TCRbeta sequencing was used to examine T cell clonal expansion in alopecia areata in both the C3H/HeJ mouse model and human patients. In treated patients, disease severity was measured using the SALT score, which gives the percentage of scalp surface area affected. Broader findings and caveats from the paper: Higher clonality and more expanded CD8+ clones were observed in lesional scalp than in normal scalp, particularly in alopecia totalis/universalis, a finding suggestive of antigenic drive. Shared TCR sequences between patients were less evident than in mice, which may be partly attributable to HLA diversity in the patient population. Resident alphabeta T cells in normal human skin are also sequenced, complicating scalp TCR repertoire analysis, unlike mouse skin dominated by gammadelta T cells. During tofacitinib treatment, many expanded lesional clones stuck around in both scalp and blood, and this persistence may partly explain why relapse happens after treatment is stopped. Because the treated cohort was small and included a single nonresponder, larger studies are needed to assess links between baseline CD8+ expansion and response. Scalp clonality and the number of expanded CD8+ clones among the top 100 scalp clones were significantly decreased by tofacitinib.

Receptor amplification or capture employed the immunoSEQ multiplex PCR assay. To provide template for TCR sequencing, every sample had RNA extracted and reverse transcribed into cDNA. First-strand cDNA was synthesized with SuperScript III using a 2:1 mix of oligo-dT and random hexamers. A synthetic immune receptor repertoire was used to measure amplification bias, and any remaining bias was corrected computationally. The source study handled its data this way. Raw reads were preprocessed to remove errors, and CDR3 was defined according to IMGT conventions as the region from the conserved cysteine to phenylalanine. To get clonality, Shannon entropy was normalized by log2 of the number of productive unique TCRs and the result was subtracted from 1. Whether scalp clones were CD4 or CD8 was inferred by matching scalp TCRbeta sequences against CD4 and CD8 repertoires sorted from blood. TCRdb took this table from immuneACCESS and kept in-frame rearrangements with V and J called. Such tables lack part of the clones; where checked against another copy, unresolved V genes explain under half of the gap, and the rest is unexplained. That table gives V, J and clone size, and the DNA gave D and trimming. Present in this sample are roughly 190,000 clones, 60% of which were seen just once. The ten most abundant clones make up approximately 1% of the sample.

Interpreted using the paper, the time point label stands for: about 5 months on oral tofacitinib. Interpreted using the paper, the treatment or condition label stands for: oral pan-JAK inhibitor, 5-10 mg twice daily. Lesional scalp punch biopsies and peripheral blood were obtained from alopecia areata patients. PBMCs were isolated by density centrifugation and stained for CD3, CD4 and CD8, after which CD4+ and CD8+ T cells were sorted on a FACSAria. Turning to this clone: Its cognate antigen has yet to be identified. Base qualities are not at hand, and no much larger clone is one base apart.

Compared with germline, V lacks 0 bases and J lacks 5 bases; bases without a gene match: 11. For CDR1 and CDR2, the germline V gene (reference sequence) lists SSHAT and FNYEAQ. Its CDR3 holds 17 amino acids, cysteine through phenylalanine. Only the CDR3 DNA stays, 51 bases, in frame from base 1. This sequence was found in a human donor with alopecia areata. The input for sequencing was CD4+ T cells sorted from blood, taken at week 24, from a patient treated with tofacitinib. The rearrangement joined TRBV7-7 to TRBJ2-5; the junction holds 8 bases that match TRBD2. This receptor has the CDR3 CASSLAVLRGVAETQYF. The sequence in DNA is TGTGCCAGCAGCTTAGCGGTTTTGCGGGGGGTTGCTGAGACCCAGTACTTC.